The text below deals with one T cell receptor (beta chain). The data were taken from a study of regulatory T cells in long-lasting Graves disease. V shed 4 bases and J shed 6 bases, with 7 bases lying between them. This CDR3 is 13 amino acids long. CDR1 is MNHNS, CDR2 SASEGT, per germline. Arm-PCR of CDR3 regions and iRepertoire HTBI primers were the basis on which TCR beta libraries were built. Each CDR3 protein gets one entry after TCRdb re-called the multiplex PCR reads with MiXCR. The data show some 500,000 distinct CDR3 sequences, about 16% seen once. Time point denoted: newly diagnosed GD, antithyroid drugs for less than 3 months. Preparation of the TCR library used RNA extracted from PBMCs. These data are also associated with another study on T cells in Graves' hyperthyroidism and ophthalmopathy.

The sequence came from a woman aged 35-65 years with Graves disease. This chain joins TRBV6-1 and TRBJ1-6; D not resolved. Sequenced here: peripheral blood mononuclear cells (PBMCs), sampled at new diagnosis, from a patient treated with antithyroid drugs. The CDR3 loop is CASSGISNSPLHF. The CDR3 DNA sequence: TGTGCCAGCAGTGGGATCAGTAATTCACCCCTCCACTTT.